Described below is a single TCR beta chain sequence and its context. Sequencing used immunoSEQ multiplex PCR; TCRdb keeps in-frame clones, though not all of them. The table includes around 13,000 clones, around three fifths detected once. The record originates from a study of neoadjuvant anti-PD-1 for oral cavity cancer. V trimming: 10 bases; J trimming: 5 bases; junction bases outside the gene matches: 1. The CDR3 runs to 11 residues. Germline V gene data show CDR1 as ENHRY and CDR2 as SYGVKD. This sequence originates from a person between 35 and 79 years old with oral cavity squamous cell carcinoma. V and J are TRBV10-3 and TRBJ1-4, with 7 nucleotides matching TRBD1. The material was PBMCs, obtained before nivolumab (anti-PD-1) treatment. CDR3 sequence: CATGQNEKLFF. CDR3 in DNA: TGTGCCACGGGACAGAATGAAAAACTGTTTTTT.